This T cell receptor beta chain was found in a study of sequential checkpoint blockade in melanoma. In the study overall: TCRβ was sequenced from DNA of 75 to 95 pretreatment tumors. More than 20 patients had tumor biopsies before treatment and at week 13.

Germline CDR1 is SGHNT and CDR2 is YENEEA. The length of the CDR3 is 14 residues. V lost 3 bases and J lost 6, with 13 bases in between. Study outcomes and limitations: Clinical benefit was about 30 times likelier when tumor T-cell fraction and clonality increased.

Regarding treatment: randomized to nivolumab then ipilimumab (arm A) or the reverse (arm B). Repertoires were generated with immunoSEQ multiplex PCR, while TCRdb's copy carries only in-frame clones and drops some. The sample carries around 13,000 clones, around 25% recorded once. Comment on this clone: The antigen is unknown.

The source of this sequence is a human donor with melanoma. This rearrangement joins TRBV11-3 to TRBJ2-3; D not certain. Here the sequenced sample was tumor tissue (inferred from file names), taken from a patient given nivolumab and ipilimumab in sequence. The CDR3 sequence is CASSLGDIPDTQYF. As DNA, the CDR3 is TGTGCCAGCAGCTTGGGCGATATTCCGGATACGCAGTATTTT.